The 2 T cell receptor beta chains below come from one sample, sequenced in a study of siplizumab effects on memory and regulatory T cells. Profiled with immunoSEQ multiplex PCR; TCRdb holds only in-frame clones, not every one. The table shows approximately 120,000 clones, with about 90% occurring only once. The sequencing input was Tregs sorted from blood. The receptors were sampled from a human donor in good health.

CDR3 in amino acids: CASRASRSSYEQYF. CDR3 in DNA: TGTGCCAGCAGGGCGAGTCGTAGCTCCTACGAGCAGTACTTC. The chain links TRBV7-2 to TRBJ2-7; D unresolved. Germline CDR1 SGHTA, CDR2 FQGNSA. Trimming stripped 6 bases from V and 0 bases from J, with 12 bases between. This CDR3 spans 14 amino acids.

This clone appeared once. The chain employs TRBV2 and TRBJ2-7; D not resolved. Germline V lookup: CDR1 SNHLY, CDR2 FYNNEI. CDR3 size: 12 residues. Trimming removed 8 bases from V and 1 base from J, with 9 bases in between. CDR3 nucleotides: TGTGCCAGCGGGCTAGGTTCCTACGAGCAGTACTTC. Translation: CASGLGSYEQYF.